The 6 T cell receptor beta chains below were found in one sample sequenced in a study of blood T cell repertoires in COVID-19. TCRdb keeps only in-frame clones here, not all; method: immunoSEQ multiplex PCR. The data show under 300,000 clones, roughly 83% seen once. The sequenced material came from peripheral blood. These receptor sequences come from a man at least 80 years old with acute or convalescent COVID-19.

This clone appeared a single time. This sequence joins TRBV14 and TRBJ1-4; tentative D call: TRBD1 (5 bases). Germline V gives CDR1 SGHDN, CDR2 FVKESK. This CDR3 has 15 amino acids. Trimming took 4 bases from V and 7 from J, leaving 16 bases between them. This CDR3 is CASSPAGGRLEKLFF. For the CDR3, the DNA is TGTGCCAGCAGCCCGGCGGGGGGTCGGCTTGAAAAACTGTTTTTT.

This chain uses TRBV24-1 with TRBJ2-5, with 9 positions matching TRBD1. The V segment lost 2 bases and the J segment 4 bases; nucleotides outside the gene matches: 4. Germline CDR1 KGHDR, CDR2 SFDVKD. This CDR3 is 15 amino acids long. The CDR3 protein is CATSDSGQGSETQYF. CDR3 in DNA: TGTGCCACCAGTGATTCAGGACAGGGGTCAGAGACCCAGTACTTC.

The V gene is TRBV9, the J gene TRBJ1-5; D remains unclear. Germline CDR1 reads SGDLS; CDR2 reads YYNGEE. The CDR3 runs 15 residues. The germline V and J ends were trimmed by 0 bases and 1 base, with 8 bases remaining between them. CDR3 region: CASSVAYGSNQPQHF. The CDR3 coding sequence is TGTGCCAGCAGCGTAGCTTACGGGAGCAATCAGCCCCAGCATTTT.

The CDR3 loop reads CASSLAGGQGGYEQYF. As DNA, the CDR3 is TGTGCCAGCAGCTTAGCGGGAGGCCAGGGTGGTTACGAGCAGTACTTC. The chain links TRBV7-6 to TRBJ2-7; the D gene is possibly TRBD2 (6 bases). Deletions cut 0 bases from V and 4 bases from J, with 16 bases between. Germline V gene lookup returns CDR1 SGHVS and CDR2 FNYEAQ. CDR3 length equals 16 residues.

V is TRBV11-1 and J is TRBJ1-5; 8 bases are shared with TRBD1. Germline values: CDR1 SGHAT, CDR2 FQDESV (reference sequence). The CDR3 is made up of 15 amino acids. J gave up 12 bases and V 1 base, and 11 bases lay outside the gene matches. The CDR3 DNA is TGTGCCAGCAGCTTAGATGGACAGGGAACTTCGTTCCAGCATTTT. Translated: CASSLDGQGTSFQHF.

V gene TRBV5-5 combines with J gene TRBJ2-7; D remains unclear. The CDR3 consists of 15 residues. Trimming left V 6 bases short and J 5 bases short, with 21 bases between. Germline CDR1 is SGHKS and CDR2 is YYEKEE (reference sequence). CDR3 DNA: TGTGCCAGCATTATCTCGCCCCTGGGCGCCGACGAGCAGTACTTC. Its translation: CASIISPLGADEQYF.